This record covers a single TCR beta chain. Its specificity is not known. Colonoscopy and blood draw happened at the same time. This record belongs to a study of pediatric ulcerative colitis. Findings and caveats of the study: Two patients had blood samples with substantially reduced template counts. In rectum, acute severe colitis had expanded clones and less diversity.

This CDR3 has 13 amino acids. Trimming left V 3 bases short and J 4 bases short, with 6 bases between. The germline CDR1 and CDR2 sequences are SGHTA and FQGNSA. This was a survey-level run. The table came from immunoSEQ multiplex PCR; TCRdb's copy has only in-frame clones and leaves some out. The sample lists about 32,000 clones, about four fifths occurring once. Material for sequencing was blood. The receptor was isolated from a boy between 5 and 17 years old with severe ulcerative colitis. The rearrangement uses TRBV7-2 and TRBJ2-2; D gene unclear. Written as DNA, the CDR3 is TGTGCCAGCAGCTTTGTTACCACCGGGGAGCTGTTTTTT. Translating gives CASSFVTTGELFF.